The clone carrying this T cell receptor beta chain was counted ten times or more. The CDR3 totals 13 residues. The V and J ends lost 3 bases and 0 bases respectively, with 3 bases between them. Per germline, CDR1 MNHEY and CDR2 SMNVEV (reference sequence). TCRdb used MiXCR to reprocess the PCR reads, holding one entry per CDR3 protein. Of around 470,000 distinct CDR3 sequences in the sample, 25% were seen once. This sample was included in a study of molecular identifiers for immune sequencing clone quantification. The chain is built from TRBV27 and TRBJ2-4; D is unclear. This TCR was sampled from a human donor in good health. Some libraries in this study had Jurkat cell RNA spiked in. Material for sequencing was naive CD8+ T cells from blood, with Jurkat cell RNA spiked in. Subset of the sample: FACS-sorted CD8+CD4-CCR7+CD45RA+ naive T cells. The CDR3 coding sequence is TGTGCCAGCAGTTTTGGAGCCAAAAACATTCAGTACTTC. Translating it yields CASSFGAKNIQYF.